This T cell receptor (beta chain) comes out of a study of immune evolution from preneoplasia to lung adenocarcinoma (dated by TCRdb to the early 2020s). Study-wide context: HLA loss of heterozygosity was found in less than 8% of AIS, under 16% of MIA and 30% to 40% of ADC lesions, and in no AAH lesions. The study used immune gene expression, TCR sequencing and multiplex immunofluorescence to profile the immune contexture of lung adenocarcinoma precursors and invasive adenocarcinoma. Resected precursor lesions (AAH, AIS, MIA) and invasive adenocarcinomas were each compared against paired morphologically normal lung tissue. The sample size was set by how many specimens were available, not by a prior power calculation. The immune data were integrated with whole exome sequencing and methylation data from the same cohort of nodules. The overall cohort comprised 53 patients with pulmonary nodules who underwent surgical resection. The TCR sequencing data were obtained from 51 patients. The study reported that fewer than 120 samples were used for TCR sequencing. POLYSOLVER was used to infer class I HLA alleles from exome data, and LOHHLA was used to detect allele-specific HLA loss.

V has 0 bases trimmed and J has 5 bases trimmed; junction bases matching no gene number 3. Taken from the germline V gene, the CDR1 and CDR2 loops are MNHEY and SVGAGI. The CDR3 starts with the cysteine, ends with the phenylalanine, and has 15 residues. Left in the record is the CDR3 DNA by itself, 45 bases read in frame from the first base. Resection was performed on patients in Japan or China between the mid-2010s and the late 2010s. Two lung cancer pathologists independently reviewed H&E slides to confirm the histologic diagnosis of every case. To enrich premalignant or tumor cells for nucleic acid extraction, macro-dissection was performed after pathologic assessment. The AllPrep DNA/RNA FFPE Kit was used to isolate DNA from FFPE tissue. Overall study outcomes, separate from this receptor: The findings reflected association rather than direct causation, and larger cohorts with long-term follow-up and longitudinal biopsies were considered necessary. Normal lung showed the highest clonality, whereas later-stage lesions appeared to have higher T cell density and diversity but lower clonality. The highest top T cell clone frequencies were observed in normal lung, and a progressive decrease in top T cell clone frequencies appeared to occur from AAH through AIS, MIA and invasive adenocarcinoma. KRAS-mutant nodules showed the highest T cell clonality compared with EGFR-mutant or double wild-type lesions. Because all patients came from Japan and China, whether the findings apply to Western populations was uncertain.

The immunoSEQ hsTCRbeta Kit was used to sequence TCR beta CDR3 regions from DNA. In the source study's methods: The ImmunoSEQ Analyzer was used to analyse the TCR sequencing data. T cell clonality was defined as 1 minus Pielou's evenness, as computed on productive rearrangements. T cell diversity was measured with the inverse Simpson index on productive templates. T cell density was defined as TCR beta template counts normalized to usable DNA, with usable DNA estimated by amplification and sequencing of housekeeping genes. Two-sided Kruskal-Wallis tests were used to compare TCR metrics between histologic stages. TCRdb retrieved this table from immuneACCESS and kept in-frame rearrangements only. Not all clones are present; in checked studies, unresolved V genes account for under half, and no reason is known for the remainder. That table is the source of V, J and clone size, and D and trimming were worked out from the DNA. The sample has over 6,000 clones on record, over 60% of them singletons. Roughly 7.5% of the sample is held by the ten biggest clonotypes.

This clone has only one observation. This clone's antigen is unknown. The input lacks base qualities; no much larger clone sits a single base away. Source material: FFPE minimally invasive lung adenocarcinoma tissue. What this sample's cell subset or site label stands for: micro-invasive lung adenocarcinoma (MIA). The TCR sequence derives from a person between 55 and 80 years old with lung adenocarcinoma. Rearrangement joined TRBV6-5 to TRBJ1-5, and TRBD1 matches 8 of the central bases. The nucleotide sequence reads TGTGCCAGCAGTTACTCGACAGGGGAGGATCAGCCCCAGCATTTT. This translates into CASSYSTGEDQPQHF.